Listed below are T cell receptor beta chains from one sample, sequenced in a study of shared clonotypes between healthy human individuals. Data came from immunoSEQ multiplex PCR; TCRdb stores just in-frame clones and leaves some out. The sample contains approximately 1.5 million clones, 97% to 99% of which appear only once. Sequenced material: naive CD4+ T cells sorted from blood. The origin of the receptors is a man aged 30 to 39 in good health. Both conserved end residues are part of each CDR3. The order of the fields is J gene, V gene, D gene, clone size, CDR3 DNA, CDR3 protein. A D gene is named only where the DNA matches it firmly. Only some rows state a clone size, as once, few, many or a class for expanded clones.

>TRBJ2-7|TRBV7-8|TRBD2|once
TGTGCCAGCAGCTTAAAATCGGGACTAGCGTATTCCTACGAGCAGTACTTC
CASSLKSGLAYSYEQYF
>TRBJ2-7|TRBV13|-|-
TGTGCCAGCAGCTTATCTTTAAGATATTCCGGGACACCCTACGAGCAGTACTTC
CASSLSLRYSGTPYEQYF
>TRBJ2-2|TRBV19|TRBD1|-
TGTGCCAGTAGTCACCGGACAGGGGGCGGCACCGGGGAGCTGTTTTTT
CASSHRTGGGTGELFF
>TRBJ2-3|TRBV11-2|TRBD2|-
TGTGCCAGCAGCTTTAGACCCCCCTCGGCGGGAGAGAGCACAGATACGCAGTATTTT
CASSFRPPSAGESTDTQYF
>TRBJ1-4|TRBV5-4|TRBD1|-
TGTGCCAGCAGCAGGGACAGACTTAATGAAAAACTGTTTTTT
CASSRDRLNEKLFF
>TRBJ2-1|TRBV14|-|-
TGTGCCAGCAGCCTTACTCCCCGTATTGGCAATGAGCAGTTCTTC
CASSLTPRIGNEQFF
>TRBJ2-6|TRBV7-9|-|-
TGTGCCAGCAGCTTAGCGACAGGTACCTCTATCTCTGGGGCCAACGTCCTGACTTTC
CASSLATGTSISGANVLTF
>TRBJ2-1|TRBV7-3|-|-
TGTGCCAGCAGCCTATCTTACCCCAATGAGCAGTTCTTC
CASSLSYPNEQFF
>TRBJ2-7|TRBV10-3|-|-
TGTGCCATCAGCGATGAAGTGGCGCAGTACTTC
CAISDEVAQYF
>TRBJ2-7|TRBV5-5|TRBD1|-
TGTGCCAGCACCTCCCCAGGGACAGGGCCTAACTTGCAGTACTTC
CASTSPGTGPNLQYF
>TRBJ1-2|TRBV6-1|TRBD1|-
TGTGCCAGCAGGGCGGACAGGGGCGACTATGGCTACACCTTC
CASRADRGDYGYTF
>TRBJ1-2|TRBV28|TRBD1|-
TGTGCCAGCAGTTTAGGGGGACAGCCTAAGGAGAGCACCTTC
CASSLGGQPKESTF
>TRBJ2-1|TRBV7-9|-|-
TGTGCCAGCAGCTTAATTTTATCCTACAATGAGCAGTTCTTC
CASSLILSYNEQFF
>TRBJ1-2|TRBV5-1|TRBD1|-
TGCGCCAGCAGCAGATCGACAGGGGAGAGTGGCTACACCTTC
CASSRSTGESGYTF
>TRBJ2-1|TRBV30|-|-
TGTGCCTGGAGTACAAATAGCGGCTCCTACAATGAGCAGTTCTTC
CAWSTNSGSYNEQFF
>TRBJ2-1|TRBV5-1|-|-
TGCGCCAGCAGCGTGGACTATTACAATGAGCAGTTCTTC
CASSVDYYNEQFF
>TRBJ2-3|TRBV28|-|-
TGTGCCAGCAGTTTACTAGAAGATACGCAGTATTTT
CASSLLEDTQYF
>TRBJ2-3|TRBV30|-|-
TGTGCCTGGAGTGTAGCCGGTGATCCTTACAGGGATACGCAGTATTTT
CAWSVAGDPYRDTQYF
>TRBJ2-3|TRBV18|-|-
TGTGCCAGCTCACCGCGACGGGCCCCAGATACGCAGTATTTT
CASSPRRAPDTQYF
>TRBJ2-7|TRBV28|-|-
TGTGCCAGCAGTTTAAGGAATCCCTACGAGCAGTACTTC
CASSLRNPYEQYF
>TRBJ1-2|TRBV10-3|-|-
TGTGCCATCAGTGGGGATAACTATGGCTACACCTTC
CAISGDNYGYTF
>TRBJ1-1|TRBV4-2|-|-
TGTGCCAGCAGCTCCCCAGGGGAGTGGAACACTGAAGCTTTCTTT
CASSSPGEWNTEAFF
>TRBJ2-5|TRBV5-1|-|-
TGCGCCAGCAGCTTGGTCGGGGAAGGAGAGACCCAGTACTTC
CASSLVGEGETQYF
>TRBJ2-1|TRBV7-2|TRBD2|-
TGTGCCAGCAGCACGTTAGCGGGAGGGGCCTACAATGAGCAGTTCTTC
CASSTLAGGAYNEQFF
>TRBJ2-7|TRBV11-2|TRBD1|-
TGTGCCAGCAGCGGAAACAGGGGCCCTACCGTCGAGCAGTACTTC
CASSGNRGPTVEQYF
>TRBJ1-3|TRBV30|-|-
TGTGCCTGGGCGGCCGACTCTGGAAACACCATATATTTT
CAWAADSGNTIYF
>TRBJ2-7|TRBV5-4|-|-
TGTGCCAGCAGCTTGTTGACAGACTCCTACGAGCAGTACTTC
CASSLLTDSYEQYF
>TRBJ2-7|TRBV19|-|-
TGTGCCAGTAGTATATCGTTAGCCTCCCCCTACGAGCAGTACTTC
CASSISLASPYEQYF
>TRBJ2-3|TRBV6-1|TRBD1|-
TGTGCCAGCAGTGGCCGGGACAGGGGGCCTAGCTGGACTAGCACAGATACGCAGTATTTT
CASSGRDRGPSWTSTDTQYF